Below are 4 T cell receptor beta chains sequenced from a single sample in a study of T cell changes during pregnancy in multiple sclerosis. The repertoire was sequenced with immunoSEQ multiplex PCR; TCRdb's copy has only in-frame clones and lacks some. This table has roughly 80,000 clones, about 90% appearing once. The source material was peripheral blood, sampled before pregnancy. The receptors originated from a female donor with multiple sclerosis, enrolled in a pregnancy study.

CDR3 loop: CASSPREGRDSPLHF. CDR3 nucleotides: TGTGCCAGCAGCCCCCGGGAGGGCAGGGACTCACCCCTCCACTTT. The V call is TRBV4-2, the J call TRBJ1-6; maybe TRBD1 (5 bases). Germline loops: CDR1 LGHNA, CDR2 YNFKEQ. The germline V and J ends were trimmed by 4 bases and 10 bases, with 17 bases remaining between them. The CDR3 runs to 15 residues.

The rearrangement joins TRBV6-5 to TRBJ2-7; 7 bases match TRBD1. The V gene's germline CDR1 is MNHEY and CDR2 SVGAGI. This CDR3 spans 13 amino acids. The ends lost 4 bases at V and 1 base at J; junction bases unmatched: 1. The CDR3 DNA follows: TGTGCCAGCAGTTCGACAGGGTCCTACGAGCAGTACTTC. It is translated as CASSSTGSYEQYF.

CDR3 bases: TGTGCCAGTAGTATAGTCAGGGGGACGAACACTGAAGCTTTCTTT. This translates into CASSIVRGTNTEAFF. J is TRBJ1-1 and V is TRBV19, with 7 bases identical to TRBD1. The germline CDR1 and CDR2 sequences are LNHDA and SQIVND (reference sequence). This CDR3 region has 15 residues. The J segment lost 1 base and the V segment lost 1 base, leaving 3 bases of the junction unmatched.

The rearrangement links TRBV9 to TRBJ1-2, with TRBD1 matching over 7 bases. This CDR3 is 13 amino acids long. Germline V gene sequence: CDR1 SGDLS, CDR2 YYNGEE. V shed 3 bases and J 2 bases; nucleotides not matched to a gene: 1. CDR3 in DNA: TGTGCCAGCAGCGAACAGGGGAACTATGGCTACACCTTC. This codes for CASSEQGNYGYTF.